These 25 T cell receptor beta chains came from one sample sequenced in a study of T cell repertoires in cytomegalovirus infection. These receptors are not linked to any known antigen. One entry per CDR3 protein, called by TCRdb with MiXCR from the reads. The sample lists 550,000 to 850,000 distinct CDR3 sequences, roughly 30% occurring once. The input for sequencing was cultured PBMCs, taken from culture after CMV antigen stimulation. The receptor set was obtained from a human donor in good health (CMV status not recorded). Some clones in this sample may be carry-over from other donors' samples.

This clonotype was picked up a small number of times. The chain recombines TRBV11-3 with TRBJ2-1; 9 bases are shared with TRBD2. In germline, CDR1 is SGHNT, CDR2 YENEEA. This CDR3 has 15 residues. V lost 5 bases, J lost 8 bases, and 10 bases stayed unmatched. CDR3 protein: CASSPGLAVSDEQFF. The CDR3 DNA sequence: TGTGCCAGCAGCCCGGGACTAGCCGTTTCAGATGAGCAGTTCTTC. The full variable domain, with the rest looked up from reference TRBV11-3 and TRBJ2-1, is EAGVVQSPRYKIIEKKQPVAFWCNPISGHNTLYWYLQNLGQGPELLIRYENEEAVDDSQLPKDRFSAERLKGVDSTLKIQPAELGDSAVYLCASSPGLAVSDEQFFGPGTRLTVL.

The V and J genes are TRBV2 and TRBJ2-3; 12 nucleotides agree with TRBD2. From germline, CDR1 is SNHLY and CDR2 FYNNEI. V was pared by 6 bases and J by 6 bases, with 10 bases of the junction left unmatched. There are 16 residues in the CDR3. In DNA, the CDR3 is TGTGCCAGCAGCGCCCAGACTAGCGGGAGAAGCGATACGCAGTATTTT. Amino acid sequence: CASSAQTSGRSDTQYF.

Of note for this clonotype: A single base separates this from a much larger clone, so it may be a read error. The chain couples TRBV7-2 to TRBJ2-5; 11 nucleotides line up with TRBD2. The CDR3 totals 14 residues. Germline values: CDR1 SGHTA, CDR2 FQGNSA. In nucleotides, the CDR3 is TGTGCCAGCAGCTCGGGACTAGCGGTAGAGACCCTGTACTTC. This codes for CASSSGLAVETLYF.

This clonotype has just a few counts. The CDR3 spells CASSYGGPQPQHF. CDR3 in DNA: TGTGCCAGCAGTTACGGGGGGCCACAGCCCCAGCATTTT. The chain joins TRBV6-6 to TRBJ1-5; a weak D match, TRBD1 (6 bases). Germline lookup yields CDR1 MNHNY and CDR2 SVGAGI (reference sequence). V was clipped by 2 bases and J by 7 bases, with 9 bases between them. CDR3 length equals 13 residues.

This rearrangement joins TRBV27 to TRBJ2-1; D possibly corresponds to TRBD1 (5 bases). Germline assignment: CDR1 MNHEY and CDR2 SMNVEV (reference sequence). The CDR3 has 12 residues. V lost 7 bases, J lost 4 bases, and 8 bases lay in between. CDR3 loop: CASTAGYNEQFF. The CDR3 region has the DNA TGTGCCAGCACTGCAGGGTACAATGAGCAGTTCTTC.

The chain combines TRBV12-3 or TRBV12-4 with TRBJ2-5; a possible D gene is TRBD1 (6 bases). The CDR3 is 16 residues long. V dropped 4 bases and J dropped 4 bases, with 19 bases sitting between them. The CDR3 DNA is TGTGCCAGCAGTTCTCAGGGGTTTCAAGGTGGAGAGACCCAGTACTTC. As protein: CASSSQGFQGGETQYF.

The rearrangement links TRBV2 to TRBJ2-1; D is undetermined. The CDR3 loop spans 16 amino acids. Germline V gene sequence: CDR1 SNHLY, CDR2 FYNNEI. The V end lost 0 bases, the J end lost 7 bases, and 16 bases lay between the germline ends. The CDR3 region is CASSEADSSSANEQFF. CDR3 in DNA: TGTGCCAGCAGTGAAGCAGACTCCTCTTCAGCAAATGAGCAGTTCTTC.

This clonotype was detected a few times. The DNA for the CDR3 is TGTGCCAGCAGCTTAAGGGGACAGGGTCTAAGGGAGCAGTACTTC. Encoded protein: CASSLRGQGLREQYF. The chain carries TRBV7-2 and TRBJ2-7; TRBD1 agrees at 9 bases. Germline V gives CDR1 SGHTA, CDR2 FQGNSA. The CDR3 extends over 15 amino acids. J was trimmed by 7 bases and V by 2 bases; bases with no gene match: 9.

This chain joins TRBV20-1 and TRBJ2-3; 7 bases align to TRBD1. The CDR3 has 15 amino acids. The V and J ends lost 4 bases and 2 bases, in that order; junction bases with no gene match: 9. Germline V lookup: CDR1 DFQATT, CDR2 SNEGSKA (reference sequence). The chain's CDR3 is CSATPTTGPTDTQYF. As DNA, the CDR3 is TGCAGTGCTACCCCGACGACAGGGCCCACAGATACGCAGTATTTT.

This clonotype occurred many times. The chain combines TRBV7-8 with TRBJ1-1, with 8 bases aligning to TRBD1. Germline values: CDR1 SGHVS, CDR2 FQNEAQ. This CDR3 is built from 15 residues. The V and J ends lost 4 bases and 5 bases, in that order; junction bases with no gene match: 9. The CDR3 coding sequence is TGTGCCAGCAGCTCCCTACCCAGGGGGCGGACTGAAGCTTTCTTT. It specifies CASSSLPRGRTEAFF.

In its sample, this clonotype was seen a few times. The chain recombines TRBV2 with TRBJ1-5; the match to TRBD1 covers 7 bases. V lost 6 bases, J lost 14 bases, and 16 bases stayed unmatched. Germline loops: CDR1 SNHLY, CDR2 FYNNEI. CDR3 length: 14 amino acids. The CDR3 here is CASSAQGVGDEEHF. CDR3 nucleotides: TGTGCCAGCAGCGCTCAGGGGGTAGGGGATGAGGAGCATTTT.

CDR3 in DNA: TGTGCCAGCAGCTTAGCGTATGGCGGGGGCTACACCTTC. This encodes CASSLAYGGGYTF. The rearrangement links TRBV7-2 to TRBJ1-2, with no clear D. The V end lost 0 bases, the J end lost 8 bases, and 10 bases lay between the germline ends. Germline values: CDR1 SGHTA, CDR2 FQGNSA. This CDR3 has 13 amino acids.

This clonotype was recorded many times. This chain joins TRBV7-6 and TRBJ1-1; D may be TRBD1 (5 bases). Trimming pared 5 bases from V and 1 base from J, leaving 20 bases between. Germline-derived CDR1 and CDR2 are SGHVS and FNYEAQ. The CDR3 length is 17 residues. As DNA, the CDR3 is TGTGCCAGCAGCCCCGGCCCCAGGACATTGGGGAACACTGAAGCTTTCTTT. Protein product: CASSPGPRTLGNTEAFF.

This chain joins TRBV3-1 and TRBJ2-5; D perhaps matches TRBD1 (6 bases). This CDR3 region has 14 residues. The V end lost 1 base, the J end lost 5 bases, and 11 bases lay between the germline ends. The germline CDR1 and CDR2 sequences are LGHDT and YNNKEL (reference sequence). CDR3 sequence: CASSQVDSQETQYF. CDR3 nucleotide sequence: TGTGCCAGCAGCCAAGTGGACAGCCAGGAGACCCAGTACTTC.

The chain joins TRBV5-1 to TRBJ1-3; 8 positions match TRBD1. Germline trimming cut 5 bases from V and 0 bases from J; bases unmatched to any gene: 7. This CDR3 has 16 residues. Per the germline V gene, CDR1 is SGHRS and CDR2 is YFSETQ. The CDR3 DNA follows: TGCGCCAGCAGAGCCGGGACAGGAGCCTCTGGAAACACCATATATTTT. Translated: CASRAGTGASGNTIYF.

The sample holds a few counts of this clonotype. The chain employs TRBV6-6 and TRBJ1-2, with 9 bases aligning to TRBD1. The CDR3 runs to 17 residues. The trim removed 5 bases at V and 5 bases at J, leaving 15 bases unmatched. CDR1 and CDR2 from the germline V gene are MNHNY and SVGAGI (reference sequence). Here the CDR3 reads CASSDRSTGGISYGYTF. CDR3 in DNA: TGTGCCAGCAGTGACCGGTCGACAGGGGGAATCTCTTATGGCTACACCTTC.

The V and J genes are TRBV2 and TRBJ1-2; TRBD1 matches at 8 bases. Trimming removed 4 bases from V and 8 bases from J; junction bases left unmatched: 3. This CDR3 comprises 12 residues. Germline loops: CDR1 SNHLY, CDR2 FYNNEI. CDR3 DNA sequence: TGTGCCAGCAGTGGGACAGGGCTAGGCTACACCTTC. Amino acids: CASSGTGLGYTF.

The chain joins TRBV27 to TRBJ1-2, with D perhaps matching TRBD1 (5 bases). CDR1 is MNHEY, CDR2 SMNVEV, per germline (reference sequence). This CDR3 contains 14 residues. The V end lost 10 bases, the J end lost 7 bases, and 22 bases lay between the germline ends. DNA for the CDR3: TGTGCCATCCCTCGGGGCACCCCGGGATTTGGCTACACCTTC. Protein product: CAIPRGTPGFGYTF.

The DNA for the CDR3 is TGTGCCAGCAGTGACACCGGACTTGCCCCTAGGGTGGATACGCAGTATTTT. Translated, it gives CASSDTGLAPRVDTQYF. This chain uses TRBV9 with TRBJ2-3; D is perhaps TRBD2 (5 bases). The germline V gene encodes CDR1 SGDLS and CDR2 YYNGEE. The ends were cut back, 5 bases at V and 6 bases at J, with 25 bases in the middle. This CDR3 spans 17 amino acids.

The chain uses TRBV7-6 and TRBJ2-3; 7 positions match TRBD1. Germline V gene sequence: CDR1 SGHVS, CDR2 FNYEAQ. The CDR3 length is 19 residues. V trimming: 5 bases; J trimming: 3 bases; junction bases outside the gene matches: 20. The CDR3 DNA is TGTGCCAGCAGCCAGCAATACAGGGGCCGCCGCGGATTTACAGATACGCAGTATTTT. Its protein product is CASSQQYRGRRGFTDTQYF.

This clonotype was counted only a few times. The chain employs TRBV6-2 or TRBV6-3 and TRBJ1-1; D is perhaps TRBD1 (5 bases). Germline loops: CDR1 MNHEY, CDR2 SVGEGT. The germline V and J ends were trimmed by 0 bases and 4 bases, with 18 bases remaining between them. This CDR3 region has 17 residues. DNA of the CDR3: TGTGCCAGCAGTTACTCGATCGTTGGGGCCCCGGGCACTGAAGCTTTCTTT. It specifies CASSYSIVGAPGTEAFF.

J is TRBJ1-2 and V is TRBV20-1, with D possibly matching TRBD1 (6 bases). The V gene lost 4 bases and the J gene lost 5 bases, with 14 bases spanning the gap. Germline assignment: CDR1 DFQATT and CDR2 SNEGSKA (reference sequence). This CDR3 is built from 13 residues. DNA of the CDR3: TGCAGTGCTACCCCAGGGACAACTTATGGCTACACCTTC. Amino acid sequence: CSATPGTTYGYTF.

The table lists this clonotype with a few counts. The rearrangement joins TRBV7-2 to TRBJ2-4; maybe TRBD1 (6 bases). The germline CDR1 and CDR2 sequences are SGHTA and FQGNSA. The CDR3 totals 13 residues. Trimming took 6 bases from V and 9 from J, leaving 15 bases between them. The chain's CDR3 is CASSSRGGSIQYF. Written as DNA, the CDR3 is TGTGCCAGCAGTTCTCGAGGGGGAAGCATTCAGTACTTC.

This chain links TRBV6-1 with TRBJ1-5; TRBD1 matches at 7 bases. From germline, CDR1 is MNHNS and CDR2 SASEGT. The CDR3 has 16 residues. The V segment lost 7 bases and the J segment 4 bases; nucleotides outside the gene matches: 13. DNA for the CDR3: TGTGCCAGCAACTTCCCCGGGACAGAGAAAAATCAGCCCCAGCATTTT. The encoded protein is CASNFPGTEKNQPQHF.

This clonotype came up a few times. The chain recombines TRBV6-5 with TRBJ2-1; 12 bases line up with TRBD2. Per germline, CDR1 MNHEY and CDR2 SVGAGI. Trimming took 0 bases from V and 6 from J; bases not matched to a gene: 15. CDR3 length: 20 amino acids. The CDR3 loop reads CASSYSWGASGRAFGNEQFF. The CDR3 DNA sequence: TGTGCCAGCAGTTACTCATGGGGCGCTAGCGGGAGGGCCTTCGGCAATGAGCAGTTCTTC.